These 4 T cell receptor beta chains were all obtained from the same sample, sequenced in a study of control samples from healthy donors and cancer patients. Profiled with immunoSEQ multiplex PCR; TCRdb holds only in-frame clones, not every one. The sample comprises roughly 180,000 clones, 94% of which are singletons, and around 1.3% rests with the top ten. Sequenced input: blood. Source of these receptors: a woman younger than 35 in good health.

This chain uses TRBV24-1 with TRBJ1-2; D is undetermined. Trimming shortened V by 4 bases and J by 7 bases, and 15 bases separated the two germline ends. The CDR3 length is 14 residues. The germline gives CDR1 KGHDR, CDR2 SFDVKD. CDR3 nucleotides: TGTGCCACCAGTGACACCTCATTTGTACGTGGCTACACCTTC. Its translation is CATSDTSFVRGYTF.

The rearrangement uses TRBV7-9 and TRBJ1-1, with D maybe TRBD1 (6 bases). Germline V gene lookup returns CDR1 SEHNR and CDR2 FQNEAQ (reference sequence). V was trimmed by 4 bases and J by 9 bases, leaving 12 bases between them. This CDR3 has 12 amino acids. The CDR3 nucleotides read TGTGCCAGCAGCTCAGGGGAACGGAAAGCTTTCTTT. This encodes CASSSGERKAFF.

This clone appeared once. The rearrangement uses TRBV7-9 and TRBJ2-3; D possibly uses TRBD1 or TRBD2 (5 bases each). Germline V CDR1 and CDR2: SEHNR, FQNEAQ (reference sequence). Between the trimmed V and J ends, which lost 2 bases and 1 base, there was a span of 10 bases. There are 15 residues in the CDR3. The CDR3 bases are TGTGCCAGCAGCTTAATTAGAGGGGGCACAGATACGCAGTATTTT. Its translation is CASSLIRGGTDTQYF.

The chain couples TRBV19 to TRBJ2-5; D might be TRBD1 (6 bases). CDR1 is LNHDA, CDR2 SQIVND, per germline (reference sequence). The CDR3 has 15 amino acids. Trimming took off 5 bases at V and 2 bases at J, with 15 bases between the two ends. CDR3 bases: TGTGCCAGTAGTTCCATCCAGGGGTCACAAGAGACCCAGTACTTC. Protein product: CASSSIQGSQETQYF.